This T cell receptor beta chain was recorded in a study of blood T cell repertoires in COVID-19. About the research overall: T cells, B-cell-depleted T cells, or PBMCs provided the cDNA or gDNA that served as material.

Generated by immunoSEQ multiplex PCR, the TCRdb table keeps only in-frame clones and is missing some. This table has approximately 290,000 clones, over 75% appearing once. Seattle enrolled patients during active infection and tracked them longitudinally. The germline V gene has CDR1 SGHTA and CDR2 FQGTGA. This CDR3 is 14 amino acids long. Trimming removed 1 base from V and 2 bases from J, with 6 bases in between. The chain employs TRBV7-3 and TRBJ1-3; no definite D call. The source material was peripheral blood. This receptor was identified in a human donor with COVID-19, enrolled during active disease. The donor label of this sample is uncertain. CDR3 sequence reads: CASSLNGAGNTIYF. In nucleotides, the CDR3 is TGTGCCAGCAGCTTAAACGGGGCTGGAAACACCATATATTTT. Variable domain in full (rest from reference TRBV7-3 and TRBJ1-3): GAGVSQTPSNKVTEKGKYVELRCDPISGHTALYWYRQSLGQGPEFLIYFQGTGAADDSGLPNDRFFAVRPEGSVSTLKIQRTERGDSAVYLCASSLNGAGNTIYFGEGSWLTVV.